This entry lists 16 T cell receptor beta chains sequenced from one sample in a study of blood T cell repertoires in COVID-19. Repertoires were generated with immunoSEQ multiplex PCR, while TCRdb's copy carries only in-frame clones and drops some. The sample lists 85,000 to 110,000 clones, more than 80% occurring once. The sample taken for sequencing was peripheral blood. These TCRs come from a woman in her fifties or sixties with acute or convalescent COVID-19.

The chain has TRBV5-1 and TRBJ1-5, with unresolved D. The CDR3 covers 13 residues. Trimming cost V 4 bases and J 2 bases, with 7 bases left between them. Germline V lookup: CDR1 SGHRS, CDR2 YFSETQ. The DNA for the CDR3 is TGCGCCAGCAGCCCGGGAGGCAATCAGCCCCAGCATTTT. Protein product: CASSPGGNQPQHF.

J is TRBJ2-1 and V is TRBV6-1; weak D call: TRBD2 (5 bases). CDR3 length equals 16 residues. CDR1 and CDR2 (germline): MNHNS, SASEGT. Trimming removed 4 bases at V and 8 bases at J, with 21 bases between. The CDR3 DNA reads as TGTGCCAGCAGTGGGGCGGGCGGGCCGGCCGTCGATGAGCAGTTCTTC. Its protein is CASSGAGGPAVDEQFF.

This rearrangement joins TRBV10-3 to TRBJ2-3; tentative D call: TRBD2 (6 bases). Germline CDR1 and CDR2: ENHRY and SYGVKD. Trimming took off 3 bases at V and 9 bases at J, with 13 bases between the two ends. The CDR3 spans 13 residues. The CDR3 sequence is CAISEPSSDTQYF. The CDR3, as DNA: TGTGCCATCAGTGAACCCTCTAGCGACACGCAGTATTTT.

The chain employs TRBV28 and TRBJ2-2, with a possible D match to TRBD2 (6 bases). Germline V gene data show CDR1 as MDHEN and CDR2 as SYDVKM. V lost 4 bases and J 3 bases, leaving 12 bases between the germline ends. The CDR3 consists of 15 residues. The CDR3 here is CASSSAGVDTGELFF. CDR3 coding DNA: TGTGCCAGCAGTTCAGCGGGCGTGGACACCGGGGAGCTGTTTTTT.

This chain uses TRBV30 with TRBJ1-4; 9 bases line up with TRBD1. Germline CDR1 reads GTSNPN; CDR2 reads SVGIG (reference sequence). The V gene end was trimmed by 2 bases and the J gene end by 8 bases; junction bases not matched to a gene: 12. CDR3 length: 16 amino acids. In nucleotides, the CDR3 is TGTGCCTGGAGTCCCAGACCGGGACAGGGAGGAGAAAAACTGTTTTTT. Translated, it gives CAWSPRPGQGGEKLFF. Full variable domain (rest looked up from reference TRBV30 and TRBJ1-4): SQTIHQWPATLVQPVGSPLSLECTVEGTSNPNLYWYRQAAGRGLQLLFYSVGIGQISSEVPQNLSASRPQDRQFILSSKKLLLSDSGFYLCAWSPRPGQGGEKLFFGSGTQLSVL.

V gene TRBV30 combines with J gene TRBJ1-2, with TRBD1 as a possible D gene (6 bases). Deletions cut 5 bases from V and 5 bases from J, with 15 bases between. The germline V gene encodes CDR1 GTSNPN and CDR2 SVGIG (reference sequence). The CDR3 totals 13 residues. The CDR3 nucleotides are TGTGCCTGGGCGGACAGTGCACTTTATGGCTACACCTTC. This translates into CAWADSALYGYTF.

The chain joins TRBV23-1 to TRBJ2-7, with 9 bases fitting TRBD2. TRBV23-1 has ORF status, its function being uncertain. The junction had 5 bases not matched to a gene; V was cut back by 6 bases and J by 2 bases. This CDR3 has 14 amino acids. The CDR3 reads CASRPTSGTYEQYV. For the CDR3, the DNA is TGCGCCAGCAGACCGACTAGCGGCACCTACGAGCAGTACGTC.

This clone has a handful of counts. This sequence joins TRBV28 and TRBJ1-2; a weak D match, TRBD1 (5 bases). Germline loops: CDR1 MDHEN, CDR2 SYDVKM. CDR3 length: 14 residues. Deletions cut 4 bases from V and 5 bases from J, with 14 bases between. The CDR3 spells CASSSPITGYGYTF. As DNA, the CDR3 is TGTGCCAGCAGTTCCCCAATCACAGGATATGGCTACACCTTC.

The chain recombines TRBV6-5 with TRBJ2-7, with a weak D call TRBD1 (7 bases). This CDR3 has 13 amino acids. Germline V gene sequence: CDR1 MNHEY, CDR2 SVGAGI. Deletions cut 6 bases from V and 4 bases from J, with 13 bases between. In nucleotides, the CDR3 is TGTGCCAGCAGCATATCAGGGGGGTACGAGCAGTACTTC. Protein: CASSISGGYEQYF.

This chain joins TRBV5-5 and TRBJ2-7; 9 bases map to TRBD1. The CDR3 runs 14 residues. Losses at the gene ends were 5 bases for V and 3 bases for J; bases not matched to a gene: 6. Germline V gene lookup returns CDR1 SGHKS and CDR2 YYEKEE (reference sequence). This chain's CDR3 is CASRSGQGVYEQYF. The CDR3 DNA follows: TGTGCCAGCAGGTCGGGACAGGGAGTCTACGAGCAGTACTTC.

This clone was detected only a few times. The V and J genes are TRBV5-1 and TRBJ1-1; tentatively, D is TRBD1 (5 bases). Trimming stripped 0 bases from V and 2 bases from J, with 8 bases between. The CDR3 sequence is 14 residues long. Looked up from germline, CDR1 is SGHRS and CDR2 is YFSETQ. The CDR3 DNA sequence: TGCGCCAGCAGCTTGGATCAGGGAAACACTGAAGCTTTCTTT. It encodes CASSLDQGNTEAFF.

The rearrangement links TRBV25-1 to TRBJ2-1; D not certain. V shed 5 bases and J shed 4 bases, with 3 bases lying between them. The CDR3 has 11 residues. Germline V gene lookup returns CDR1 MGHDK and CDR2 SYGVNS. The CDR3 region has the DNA TGTGCCAGCAGTTCGTACAATGAGCAGTTCTTC. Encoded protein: CASSSYNEQFF. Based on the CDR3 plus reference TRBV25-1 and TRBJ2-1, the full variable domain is EADIYQTPRYLVIGTGKKITLECSQTMGHDKMYWYQQDPGMELHLIHYSYGVNSTEKGDLSSESTVSRIRTEHFPLTLESARPSHTSQYLCASSSYNEQFFGPGTRLTVL.

CDR3 bases: TGTGCCAGCAGCTTACAGGGCCTAGCGGGAGATGAGCAGTTCTTC. Residues: CASSLQGLAGDEQFF. The rearrangement joins TRBV7-9 to TRBJ2-1, with 10 bases identical to TRBD2. V dropped 2 bases and J dropped 8; count of bases not matched to a gene: 6. The germline V gene encodes CDR1 SEHNR and CDR2 FQNEAQ (reference sequence). The CDR3 length is 15 residues. The whole variable domain, remainder taken from reference TRBV7-9 and TRBJ2-1, is DTGVSQNPRHKITKRGQNVTFRCDPISEHNRLYWYRQTLGQGPEFLTYFQNEAQLEKSRLLSDRFSAERPKGSFSTLEIQRTEQGDSAMYLCASSLQGLAGDEQFFGPGTRLTVL.

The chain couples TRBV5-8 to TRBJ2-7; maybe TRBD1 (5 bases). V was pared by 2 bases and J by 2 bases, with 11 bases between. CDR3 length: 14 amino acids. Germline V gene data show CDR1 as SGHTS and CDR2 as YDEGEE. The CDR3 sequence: CASSFRAATYEQYV. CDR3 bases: TGTGCCAGCAGCTTCAGGGCCGCCACCTACGAGCAGTACGTC.

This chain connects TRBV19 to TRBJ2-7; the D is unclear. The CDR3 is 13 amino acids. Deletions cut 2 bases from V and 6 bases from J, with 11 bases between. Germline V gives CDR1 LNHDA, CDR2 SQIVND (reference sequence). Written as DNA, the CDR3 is TGTGCCAGTAGTATAACGGCGGTCTCCGAGCAGTACGTC. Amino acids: CASSITAVSEQYV.

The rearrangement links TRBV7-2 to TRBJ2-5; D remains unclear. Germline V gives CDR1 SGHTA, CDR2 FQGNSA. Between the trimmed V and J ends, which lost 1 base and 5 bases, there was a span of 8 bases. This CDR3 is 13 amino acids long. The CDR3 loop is CASSLGVIETQYF. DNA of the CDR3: TGTGCCAGCAGCTTAGGTGTTATCGAGACCCAGTACTTC.